This passage covers 18 T cell receptor beta chains from one sample sequenced in a study of identical twins. MiXCR, applied by TCRdb to the 5' RACE reads, yields one record per CDR3 protein. The table records approximately 350,000 distinct CDR3 sequences, 9% to 15% of them present only once. This sample was shared with a second study, whose subject was yellow fever vaccine responses in identical twins.

The sequenced material came from CD8+ T cells sorted from blood. Receptors originate from a woman younger than 30 in good health.

The chain couples TRBV20-1 to TRBJ2-7; D is undetermined. CDR1 DFQATT and CDR2 SNEGSKA come from the germline V gene (reference sequence). V shed 1 base and J shed 1 base, with 14 bases lying between them. This CDR3 comprises 15 residues. CDR3 nucleotides: TGCAGTGCTAGAGCCGCAGGAACTTTATCCTACGAGCAGTACTTC. Amino acid sequence: CSARAAGTLSYEQYF.

This clonotype was counted only a few times. The gene calls are TRBV20-1 and TRBJ2-1; 9 bases line up with TRBD2. The CDR3 consists of 14 residues. Germline trimming cut 1 base from V and 12 bases from J; bases unmatched to any gene: 10. Germline V gene sequence: CDR1 DFQATT, CDR2 SNEGSKA (reference sequence). The DNA of the CDR3 is TGCAGTGCTAGAGTATTAGCGGGAGATCCCTGGCAGTTCTTC. This sequence encodes CSARVLAGDPWQFF.

This clonotype appeared a few times. The chain carries TRBV5-6 and TRBJ2-7, with D possibly being TRBD1 or TRBD2 (5 bases each). CDR1 is SGHDT and CDR2 is YYEEEE in the germline V gene. Trimming cost V 4 bases and J 4 bases, with 12 bases left between them. The CDR3 has 13 residues. The CDR3 DNA reads TGTGCCAGCAGCACGGGACGTTTGTACGAGCAGTACGTC. Translation: CASSTGRLYEQYV.

This clonotype turned up a few times. The V call is TRBV4-1, the J call TRBJ2-4; the match to TRBD2 covers 8 bases. Germline V CDR1 and CDR2: MGHRA, YSYEKL. The ends lost 3 bases at V and 1 base at J; junction bases unmatched: 20. The CDR3 contains 21 residues. DNA for the CDR3: TGCGCCAGCAGCCAGCCTTGGGCGGGACTAGATTTGTCGGTGGCCAAAAACATTCAGTACTTC. Translation: CASSQPWAGLDLSVAKNIQYF.

Only a few counts were recorded for this clonotype. J is TRBJ2-1 and V is TRBV12-3 or TRBV12-4; 7 bases map to TRBD2. The CDR3 is 15 amino acids. J lost 6 bases, V lost 1 base, and 6 bases had no gene match. CDR3 protein: CASSLGSGVLNEQFF. The CDR3 DNA reads as TGTGCCAGCAGTTTAGGAAGCGGGGTCCTCAATGAGCAGTTCTTC.

This clonotype has more than one count but fewer than ten. The V gene is TRBV12-3 or TRBV12-4, the J gene TRBJ2-2; 8 bases are shared with TRBD2. The CDR3 has 17 amino acids. Unmatched junction bases numbered 12, after V lost 5 bases and J lost 4 bases. CDR3 in amino acids: CASSRLAGRRGTGELFF. In nucleotides, the CDR3 is TGTGCCAGCAGTCGGCTAGCGGGCCGAAGGGGCACCGGGGAGCTGTTTTTT.

In this sample, this clonotype turned up a few times. The chain uses TRBV15 and TRBJ2-2, with D perhaps matching TRBD1 or TRBD2 (5 bases each). CDR3 length equals 16 residues. Germline CDR1 reads LNHNV; CDR2 reads YYDKDF (reference sequence). V lost 3 bases to trimming and J lost 6 bases, with 17 bases between them. CDR3 sequence (DNA): TGTGCCACCAGCAGCTCCGGGACCCGGGTTCCCGGGGAGCTGTTTTTT. Translating it yields CATSSSGTRVPGELFF.

This clonotype was seen repeatedly, ten times or more. The gene calls are TRBV12-3 or TRBV12-4 and TRBJ2-1; D not certain. With 8 bases removed from V and 9 bases from J, the gap between germline ends came to 11 bases. The CDR3 covers 11 residues. CDR3 coding DNA: TGTGCCAGCGGCACCCCCGCTGAGCAGTTCTTC. Its translation is CASGTPAEQFF.

The table lists this clonotype with a few counts. This sequence joins TRBV7-9 and TRBJ2-7; D gene ambiguous. The germline V gene encodes CDR1 SEHNR and CDR2 FQNEAQ (reference sequence). The CDR3 runs 13 residues. The V gene lost 5 bases and the J gene lost 2 bases, with 10 bases spanning the gap. This CDR3 reads CASSVQLPYEQYF. The CDR3, as DNA: TGTGCCAGCAGCGTACAGCTTCCCTACGAGCAGTACTTC.

The sample holds a few counts of this clonotype. The chain joins TRBV6-1 to TRBJ2-3; D gene ambiguous. Germline loops: CDR1 MNHNS, CDR2 SASEGT. This CDR3 contains 11 residues. V was cut by 8 bases and J by 9 bases, with 12 bases left in between. For the CDR3, the DNA is TGTGCCAGCGTTCGAGGTTCAACGCAGTATTTT. It specifies CASVRGSTQYF.

This clonotype was picked up many times. The V call is TRBV12-3 or TRBV12-4, the J call TRBJ1-1, with 12 bases lining up with TRBD1. The CDR3 has 16 residues. J lost 5 bases, V lost 6 bases, and 10 bases had no gene match. The CDR3 here is CASSSGTGGRRTEAFF. As DNA, the CDR3 is TGTGCCAGCAGCTCCGGGACAGGGGGCAGAAGAACTGAAGCTTTCTTT.

The rearrangement uses TRBV5-1 and TRBJ1-1; 7 nucleotides line up with TRBD1. V was clipped by 4 bases and J by 1 base; unmatched bases: 7. The V gene's germline CDR1 is SGHRS and CDR2 YFSETQ. The CDR3 runs 15 residues. CDR3: CASSARDSWNTEAFF. CDR3 coding DNA: TGCGCCAGCAGCGCTAGGGACAGTTGGAACACTGAAGCTTTCTTT.

The chain is built from TRBV7-6 and TRBJ2-2, with D possibly being TRBD2 (5 bases). Per the germline V gene, CDR1 is SGHVS and CDR2 is FNYEAQ. V was clipped by 5 bases and J by 9 bases, with 13 bases between them. This CDR3 comprises 13 residues. Here the CDR3 DNA reads TGTGCCAGCAGCCCCCTCGAGGGCCGGGAGCTGTTTTTT. Translating it yields CASSPLEGRELFF.

V usage is TRBV6-1 and J usage is TRBJ2-3, with 12 positions matching TRBD2. The CDR3 contains 13 residues. Germline-derived CDR1 and CDR2 are MNHNS and SASEGT. V lost 6 bases, J lost 13 bases, and 8 bases stayed unmatched. This chain's CDR3 is CASSRTSGASEYF. In DNA form, the CDR3 reads TGTGCCAGCAGCAGGACTAGCGGGGCCTCAGAGTATTTT.

This clonotype was seen many times. The chain combines TRBV2 with TRBJ2-1; TRBD1 matches 8 bases. Germline V gene sequence: CDR1 SNHLY, CDR2 FYNNEI. The CDR3 covers 14 residues. The junction had 7 bases not matched to a gene; V was cut back by 5 bases and J by 7 bases. The CDR3 protein is CASSQTGVRNEQFF. Written as DNA, the CDR3 is TGTGCCAGCAGTCAGACAGGGGTTCGTAATGAGCAGTTCTTC.

In this sample, this clonotype turned up a few times. The rearrangement joins TRBV4-1 to TRBJ2-4, with D possibly TRBD1 on 6 matching bases. From germline, CDR1 is MGHRA and CDR2 YSYEKL. There are 14 residues in the CDR3. The ends were cut back, 3 bases at V and 8 bases at J, with 14 bases in the middle. The CDR3 loop is CASSQSGVADIQYF. As DNA, the CDR3 is TGCGCCAGCAGCCAGTCAGGGGTCGCGGACATTCAGTACTTC.

The V call is TRBV10-3, the J call TRBJ2-3, with D tentatively TRBD2 (6 bases). The CDR3 is 16 residues long. Germline V CDR1 and CDR2: ENHRY, SYGVKD. V lost 0 bases, J lost 2 bases, and 12 bases lay in between. In nucleotides, the CDR3 is TGTGCCATCAGTGAGTCGGGGGAGGCGTACACAGATACGCAGTATTTT. As protein: CAISESGEAYTDTQYF.

This clonotype was seen more than once but under ten times. The V and J genes are TRBV27 and TRBJ2-1; 8 bases line up with TRBD1. The germline V gene encodes CDR1 MNHEY and CDR2 SMNVEV (reference sequence). The CDR3 sequence is 13 residues long. V lost 6 bases to trimming and J lost 2 bases; unmatched junction nucleotides: 0. This CDR3 reads CASRTGAYNEQFF. The CDR3 nucleotides are TGTGCCAGCAGGACAGGGGCCTACAATGAGCAGTTCTTC.